A selection of T cell receptor beta chains follows, all from one sample in a study of OX40 agonist ivuxolimab in advanced cancers. Only in-frame clones appear in the TCRdb table, and some are missing; sequencing was by immunoSEQ multiplex PCR. Of some 66,000 clones in the sample, more than 60% are singletons; the top ten hold 1.6%. Sequences were derived from CD4+ or CD8+ T cells sorted from blood, sampled in a trial of the OX40 agonist ivuxolimab. The receptor source for this set is an adult with an advanced solid tumor such as melanoma, head and neck, liver or kidney cancer. Both conserved end residues are part of each CDR3. The order of the fields is V gene, clone size, J gene, D gene, CDR3 DNA, CDR3 protein. A D gene is named only where the DNA matches it firmly. Some rows have no size entry. The others give once, few or many, or a class for an expanded clone.

TRBV6-6,few,TRBJ2-1,NA,TGTGCCAGCAGAGGAACCCAGCGGAACAGCTACAATGAGCAGTTCTTC,CASRGTQRNSYNEQFF
TRBV6-4,NA,TRBJ2-3,NA,TGTGCCAGCAGTGCTGGGCTAAACACAGATACGCAGTATTTT,CASSAGLNTDTQYF
TRBV11-3,NA,TRBJ2-7,NA,TGTGCCAGCAGCTTAGGCCCAGGGACCTCCTACGAGCAGTACTTC,CASSLGPGTSYEQYF
TRBV2,NA,TRBJ2-5,NA,TGTGCCAGCGCAAGGGGCAGAGAAGAGACCCAGTACTTC,CASARGREETQYF
TRBV30,few,TRBJ2-2,TRBD2,TGTGCCTGGAGTGTACGGGGGGTGTTCCGCGGCACCGGGGAGCTGTTTTTT,CAWSVRGVFRGTGELFF
TRBV4-1,NA,TRBJ2-7,NA,TGCGCCAGCAGCCAATCGCCCTGGAGCTCCTACGAGCAGTACTTC,CASSQSPWSSYEQYF
TRBV6-1,NA,TRBJ2-7,TRBD1,TGTGCCAGCAGTGAAGGCTACAGGGGCGAGCAGTACTTC,CASSEGYRGEQYF
TRBV2,NA,TRBJ2-5,NA,TGTGCCAGCAGTCTTCAAGAGACCCAGTACTTC,CASSLQETQYF
TRBV30,NA,TRBJ1-5,NA,TGTGCCTGGAGCCGAACGCAAGGGCCCCAGCATTTT,CAWSRTQGPQHF
TRBV5-4,once,TRBJ2-7,NA,TGTGCCAGCAGCTTGATGGGTGCGGGCGAGCAGTACTTC,CASSLMGAGEQYF
TRBV4-1,NA,TRBJ2-7,NA,TGCGCCAGCAGCCAAGTAATCCCCCGCCGGGACTTGGGCCCCTACGAGCAGTACTTC,CASSQVIPRRDLGPYEQYF
TRBV18,once,TRBJ2-3,TRBD2,TGTGCCAGCTCACCAAGGACTAGGGGCACAGATACGCAGTATTTT,CASSPRTRGTDTQYF
TRBV6-5,NA,TRBJ2-7,NA,TGTGCCAGCAGTTCCTCGGGACAAATAAAGGCCTACGAGCAGTACTTC,CASSSSGQIKAYEQYF
TRBV5-1,NA,TRBJ2-7,TRBD1,TGCGCCAGCAGCTCCGGACAGGGAGGCTACGAGCAGTACTTC,CASSSGQGGYEQYF
TRBV7-9,once,TRBJ2-2,NA,TGTGCCAGCAGCTTAGTGCGAGGGGAGCTGTTTTTT,CASSLVRGELFF
TRBV14,many,TRBJ1-1,TRBD1,TGTGCCAGCAGCCAATCCAAACAGACAGGGGGAAACACTGAAGCTTTCTTT,CASSQSKQTGGNTEAFF
TRBV25-1,NA,TRBJ1-4,NA,TGTGCCAGCAGTGAAAGTTGGGGTACAACTAATGAAAAACTGTTTTTT,CASSESWGTTNEKLFF
TRBV28,NA,TRBJ1-2,TRBD1,TGTGCCAGCAGTTTAAGTATGGGACAGGGTTTTCCTGCGGGCTCTGGCTACACCTTC,CASSLSMGQGFPAGSGYTF
TRBV5-5,NA,TRBJ2-7,NA,TGTGCCAGCACCCGGATGGGGGGCTACGAGCAGTACTTC,CASTRMGGYEQYF
TRBV12-5,few,TRBJ2-7,TRBD1,TGTGCTAGTGGTTTTTGGACAGGGATCGTACGAGAGCAGTACTTC,CASGFWTGIVREQYF
TRBV6-5,NA,TRBJ2-7,TRBD2,TGTGCCAGCAGTTACTCGCGGCCTAGCGGGGGCTACGAGCAGTACTTC,CASSYSRPSGGYEQYF
TRBV11-2,NA,TRBJ2-5,NA,TGTGCCAGCAGCTTAAGAGGGTGGGAGACCCAGTACTTC,CASSLRGWETQYF
TRBV18,once,TRBJ2-7,NA,TGTGCCAGCTCACCCTCTTCGGCACTCCGGCAGTACTTC,CASSPSSALRQYF
TRBV6-6,NA,TRBJ1-1,TRBD1,TGTGCCAGCAGTTACTCAAGGGGGCAGGGCACTGAAGCTTTCTTT,CASSYSRGQGTEAFF
TRBV6-4,NA,TRBJ1-4,NA,TGTGCCAGCAGTAATTTGGAGCCGGGTGGGAAAAAACTGTTTTTT,CASSNLEPGGKKLFF
TRBV6-1,NA,TRBJ1-5,TRBD1,TGTGCCAGCAGCCCCACAGGGGTCAATCAGCCCCAGCATTTT,CASSPTGVNQPQHF
TRBV2,once,TRBJ2-1,NA,TGTGCCAGCAGTGTGGATTACAATGAGCAGTTCTTC,CASSVDYNEQFF
TRBV6-1,NA,TRBJ1-4,NA,TGTGCCAGCAGTGGAGACACTTATGAAAAACTGTTTTTT,CASSGDTYEKLFF
TRBV5-1,NA,TRBJ1-1,TRBD1,TGCGCCAGCAGCTTGGAACAGGGGAGAACTGAAGCTTTCTTT,CASSLEQGRTEAFF
TRBV28,NA,TRBJ2-7,NA,TGTGCCAGCAATAAAGGGTACGAGCAGTACTTC,CASNKGYEQYF
TRBV9,NA,TRBJ2-3,TRBD1,TGTGCCAGCAGCGTATTAACAGGGGCGGATACGCAGTATTTT,CASSVLTGADTQYF
TRBV5-1,NA,TRBJ1-6,NA,TGCGCCAGCAGCCCCGCAGGGAATAATTCACCCCTCCACTTT,CASSPAGNNSPLHF
TRBV7-8,NA,TRBJ2-5,NA,TGTGCCAGCAGCTTTCAGGGTTCGTGGCAAGAGACCCAGTACTTC,CASSFQGSWQETQYF
TRBV19,NA,TRBJ1-2,NA,TGTGCCAGTAGTATTCGGACACGCCTCTATGGCTACACCTTC,CASSIRTRLYGYTF
TRBV19,NA,TRBJ2-7,NA,TGTGCCAGCCGGGATAACGTTGGCTACGAGCAGTACTTC,CASRDNVGYEQYF
TRBV28,few,TRBJ2-7,TRBD2,TGTGCCAGCAGTTCCGGAACAACTAGCGGGAGTTCCTACGAGCAGTACTTC,CASSSGTTSGSSYEQYF
TRBV2,NA,TRBJ2-5,TRBD2,TGTGCCAGCAGTGAAAAGGGCGGGGGGGCGGAGACCCAGTACTTC,CASSEKGGGAETQYF
TRBV19,NA,TRBJ1-2,NA,TGTGCCAGTAGCACCGGGACATTCCCCTTTTTTGACTATGGCTACACCTTC,CASSTGTFPFFDYGYTF
TRBV10-3,NA,TRBJ1-2,TRBD1,TGTGCCATCGGAGACAGGGCCGTTAACTATGGCTACACCTTC,CAIGDRAVNYGYTF